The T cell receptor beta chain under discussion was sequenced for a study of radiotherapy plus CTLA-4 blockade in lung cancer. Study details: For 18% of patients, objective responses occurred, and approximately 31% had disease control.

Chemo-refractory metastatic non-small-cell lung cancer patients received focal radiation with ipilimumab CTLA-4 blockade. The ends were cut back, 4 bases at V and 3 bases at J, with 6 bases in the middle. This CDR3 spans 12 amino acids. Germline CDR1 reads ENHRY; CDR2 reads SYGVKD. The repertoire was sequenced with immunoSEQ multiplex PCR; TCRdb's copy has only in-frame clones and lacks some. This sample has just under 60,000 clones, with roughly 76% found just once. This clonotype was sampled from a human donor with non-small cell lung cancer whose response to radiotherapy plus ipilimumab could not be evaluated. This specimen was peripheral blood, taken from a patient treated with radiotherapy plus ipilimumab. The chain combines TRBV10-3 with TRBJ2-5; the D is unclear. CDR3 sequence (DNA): TGTGCCATCAGTGGTGAGGAAGAGACCCAGTACTTC. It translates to CAISGEEETQYF.